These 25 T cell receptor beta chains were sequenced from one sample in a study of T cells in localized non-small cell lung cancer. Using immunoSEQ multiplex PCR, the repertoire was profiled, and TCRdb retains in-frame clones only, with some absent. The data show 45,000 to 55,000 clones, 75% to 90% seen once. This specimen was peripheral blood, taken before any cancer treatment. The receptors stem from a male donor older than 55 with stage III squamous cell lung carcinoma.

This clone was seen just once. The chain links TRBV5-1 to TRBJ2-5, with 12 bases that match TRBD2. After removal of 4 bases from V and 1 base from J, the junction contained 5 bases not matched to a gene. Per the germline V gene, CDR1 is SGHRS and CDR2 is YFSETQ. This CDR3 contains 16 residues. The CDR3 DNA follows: TGCGCCAGCAGCCCCGGACTAGCGGGGCCCCAAGAGACCCAGTACTTC. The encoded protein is CASSPGLAGPQETQYF.

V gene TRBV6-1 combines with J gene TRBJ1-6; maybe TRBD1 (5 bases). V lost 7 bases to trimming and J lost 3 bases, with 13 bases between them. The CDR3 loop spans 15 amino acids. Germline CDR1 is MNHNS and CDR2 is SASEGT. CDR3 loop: CASTARESYNSPLHF. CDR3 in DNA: TGTGCCAGCACGGCCAGGGAAAGCTATAATTCACCCCTCCACTTT.

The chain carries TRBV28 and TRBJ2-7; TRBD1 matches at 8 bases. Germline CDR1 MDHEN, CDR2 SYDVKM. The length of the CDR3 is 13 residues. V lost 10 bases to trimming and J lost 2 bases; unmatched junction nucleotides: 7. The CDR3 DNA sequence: TGTGCCACTAGACAGGGGATAGCCTACGAGCAGTACTTC. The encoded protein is CATRQGIAYEQYF.

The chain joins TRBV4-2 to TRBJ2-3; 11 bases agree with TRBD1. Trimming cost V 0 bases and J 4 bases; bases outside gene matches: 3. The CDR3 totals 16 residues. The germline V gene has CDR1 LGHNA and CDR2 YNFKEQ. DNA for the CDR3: TGTGCCAGCAGCCAAGAAAGGACAGGGGGCTCAGATACGCAGTATTTT. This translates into CASSQERTGGSDTQYF.

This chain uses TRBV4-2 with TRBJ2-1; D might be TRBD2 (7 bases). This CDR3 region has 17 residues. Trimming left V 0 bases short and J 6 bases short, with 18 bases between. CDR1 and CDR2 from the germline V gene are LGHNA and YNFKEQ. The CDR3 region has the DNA TGTGCCAGCAGCCAAGATCGGGTGAGGGGGGGGATCAATGAGCAGTTCTTC. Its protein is CASSQDRVRGGINEQFF.

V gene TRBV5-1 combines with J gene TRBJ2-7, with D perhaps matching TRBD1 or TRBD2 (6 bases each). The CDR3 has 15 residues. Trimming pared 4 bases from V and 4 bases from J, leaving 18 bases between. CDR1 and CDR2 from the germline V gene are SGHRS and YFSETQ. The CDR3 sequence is CASSLSGANLYEQYF. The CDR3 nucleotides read TGCGCCAGCAGCCTCTCGGGGGCCAACCTTTACGAGCAGTACTTC.

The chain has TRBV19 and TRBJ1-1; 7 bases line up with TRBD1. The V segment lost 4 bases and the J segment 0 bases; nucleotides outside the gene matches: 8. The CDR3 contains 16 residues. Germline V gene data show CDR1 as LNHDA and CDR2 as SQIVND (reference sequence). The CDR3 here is CASSRGQSRMNTEAFF. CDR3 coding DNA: TGTGCCAGTAGTAGGGGACAGAGCCGGATGAACACTGAAGCTTTCTTT.

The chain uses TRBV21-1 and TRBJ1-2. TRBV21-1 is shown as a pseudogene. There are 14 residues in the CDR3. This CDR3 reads CASSKGIFNYGYTF. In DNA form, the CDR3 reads TGTGCCAGCAGCAAAGGGATATTTAACTATGGCTACACCTTC.

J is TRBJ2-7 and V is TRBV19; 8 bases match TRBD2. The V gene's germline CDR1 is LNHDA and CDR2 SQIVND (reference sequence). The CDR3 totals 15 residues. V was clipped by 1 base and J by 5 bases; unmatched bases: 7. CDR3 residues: CASSIGSGTLNEQYF. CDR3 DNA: TGTGCCAGTAGTATAGGTAGCGGGACTCTAAACGAGCAGTACTTC.

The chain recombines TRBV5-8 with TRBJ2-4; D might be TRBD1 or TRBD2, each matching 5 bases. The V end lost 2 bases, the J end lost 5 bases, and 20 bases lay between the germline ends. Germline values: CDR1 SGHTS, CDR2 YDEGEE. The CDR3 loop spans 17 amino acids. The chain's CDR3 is CASSLGTSLRSENIQYF. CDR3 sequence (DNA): TGTGCCAGCAGCTTAGGGACCTCATTGAGATCGGAAAACATTCAGTACTTC.

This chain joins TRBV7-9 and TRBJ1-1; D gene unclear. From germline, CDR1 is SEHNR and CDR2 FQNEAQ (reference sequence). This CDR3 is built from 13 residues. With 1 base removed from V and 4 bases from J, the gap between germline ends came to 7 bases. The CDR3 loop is CASSLDRTTEAFF. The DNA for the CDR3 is TGTGCCAGCAGCTTAGACCGGACCACTGAAGCTTTCTTT.

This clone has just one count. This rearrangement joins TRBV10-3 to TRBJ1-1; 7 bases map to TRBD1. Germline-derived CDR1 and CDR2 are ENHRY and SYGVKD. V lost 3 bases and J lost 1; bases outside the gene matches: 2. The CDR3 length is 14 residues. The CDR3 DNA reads TGTGCCATCAGTGAAGAGGGGGCGAACACTGAAGCTTTCTTT. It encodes CAISEEGANTEAFF.

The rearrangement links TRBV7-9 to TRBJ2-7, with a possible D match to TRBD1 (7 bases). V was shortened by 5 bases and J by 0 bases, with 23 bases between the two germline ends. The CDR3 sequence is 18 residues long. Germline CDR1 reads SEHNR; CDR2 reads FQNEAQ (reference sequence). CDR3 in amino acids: CASSPGAGRQGSSYEQYF. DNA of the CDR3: TGTGCCAGCAGCCCGGGAGCGGGCCGACAGGGAAGCTCCTACGAGCAGTACTTC.

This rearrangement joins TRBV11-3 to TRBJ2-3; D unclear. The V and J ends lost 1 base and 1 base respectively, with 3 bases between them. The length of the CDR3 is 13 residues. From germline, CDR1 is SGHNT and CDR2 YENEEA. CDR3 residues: CASSLAGTDTQYF. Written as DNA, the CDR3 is TGTGCCAGCAGCTTAGCGGGCACAGATACGCAGTATTTT.

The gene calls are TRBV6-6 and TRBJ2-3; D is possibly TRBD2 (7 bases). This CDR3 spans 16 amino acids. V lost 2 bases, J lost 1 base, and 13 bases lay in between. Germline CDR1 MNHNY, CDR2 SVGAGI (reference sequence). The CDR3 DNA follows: TGTGCCAGCAGTTACCGTAGGGGGGGGCGCACAGATACGCAGTATTTT. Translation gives CASSYRRGGRTDTQYF.

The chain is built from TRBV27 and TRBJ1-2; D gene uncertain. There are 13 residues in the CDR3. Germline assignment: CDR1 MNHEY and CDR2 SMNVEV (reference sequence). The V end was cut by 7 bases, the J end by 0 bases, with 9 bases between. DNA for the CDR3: TGTGCCAGCACCGACCAACCTAACTATGGCTACACCTTC. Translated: CASTDQPNYGYTF.

CDR3 nucleotides: TGTGCCAGCAGCATAGGAGGGGGTGTCTACGAGCAGTACTTC. It yields the protein CASSIGGGVYEQYF. The genes are TRBV7-6 and TRBJ2-7, with D tentatively TRBD1 or TRBD2 (6 bases each). The CDR3 length is 14 residues. Germline V lookup: CDR1 SGHVS, CDR2 FNYEAQ. The V end lost 5 bases, the J end lost 3 bases, and 14 bases lay between the germline ends.

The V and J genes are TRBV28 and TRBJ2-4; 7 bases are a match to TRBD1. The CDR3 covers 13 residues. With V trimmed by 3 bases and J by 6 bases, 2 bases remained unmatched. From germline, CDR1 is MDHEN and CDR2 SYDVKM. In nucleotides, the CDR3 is TGTGCCAGCAGTTTTCGACAGGGAAACATTCAGTACTTC. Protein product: CASSFRQGNIQYF.

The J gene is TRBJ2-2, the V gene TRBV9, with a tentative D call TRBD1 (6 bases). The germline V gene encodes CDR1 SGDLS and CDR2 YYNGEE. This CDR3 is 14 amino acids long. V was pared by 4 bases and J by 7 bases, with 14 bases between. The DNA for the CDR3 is TGTGCCAGCAGCACGCAGGGGCAAAACGGGGAGCTGTTTTTT. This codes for CASSTQGQNGELFF.

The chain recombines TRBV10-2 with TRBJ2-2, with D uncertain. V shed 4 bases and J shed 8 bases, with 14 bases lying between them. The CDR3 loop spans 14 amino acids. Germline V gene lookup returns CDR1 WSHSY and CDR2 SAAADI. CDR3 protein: CASSASSPRGELFF. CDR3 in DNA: TGCGCCAGCAGTGCAAGCAGTCCGAGGGGGGAGCTGTTTTTT.

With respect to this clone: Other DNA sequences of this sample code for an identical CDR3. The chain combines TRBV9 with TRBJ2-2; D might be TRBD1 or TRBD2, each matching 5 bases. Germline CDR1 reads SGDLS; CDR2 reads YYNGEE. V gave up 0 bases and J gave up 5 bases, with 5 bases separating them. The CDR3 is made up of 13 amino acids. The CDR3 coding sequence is TGTGCCAGCAGCGTAGGGGGGACCGGGGAGCTGTTTTTT. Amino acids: CASSVGGTGELFF.

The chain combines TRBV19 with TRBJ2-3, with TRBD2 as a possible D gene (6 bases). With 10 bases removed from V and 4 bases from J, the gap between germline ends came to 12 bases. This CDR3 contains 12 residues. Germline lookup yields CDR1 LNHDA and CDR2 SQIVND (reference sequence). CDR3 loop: CATRGTSDTQYF. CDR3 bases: TGTGCCACCCGGGGGACTTCAGATACGCAGTATTTT.

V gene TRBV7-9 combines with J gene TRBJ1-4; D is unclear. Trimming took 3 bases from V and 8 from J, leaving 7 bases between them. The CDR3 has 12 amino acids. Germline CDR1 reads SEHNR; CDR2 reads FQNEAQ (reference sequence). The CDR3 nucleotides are TGTGCCAGCAGCTTCGGGGAGGAAAAACTGTTTTTT. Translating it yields CASSFGEEKLFF. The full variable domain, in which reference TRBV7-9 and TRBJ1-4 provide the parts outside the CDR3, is DTGVSQNPRHKITKRGQNVTFRCDPISEHNRLYWYRQTLGQGPEFLTYFQNEAQLEKSRLLSDRFSAERPKGSFSTLEIQRTEQGDSAMYLCASSFGEEKLFFGSGTQLSVL.

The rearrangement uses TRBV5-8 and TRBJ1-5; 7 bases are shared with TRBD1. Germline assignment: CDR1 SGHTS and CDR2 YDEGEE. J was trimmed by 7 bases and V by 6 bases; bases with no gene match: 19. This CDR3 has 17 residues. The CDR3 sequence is CASTPRTGMGVEQPQHF. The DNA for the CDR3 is TGTGCCAGCACCCCCCGGACAGGCATGGGGGTGGAACAGCCCCAGCATTTT.

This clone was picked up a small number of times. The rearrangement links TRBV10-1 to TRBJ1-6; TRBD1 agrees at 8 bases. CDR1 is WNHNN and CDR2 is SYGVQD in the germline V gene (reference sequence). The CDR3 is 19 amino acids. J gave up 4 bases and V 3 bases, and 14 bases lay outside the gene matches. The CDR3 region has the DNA TGCGCCAGCAGTGATTCGGACAGGGAAGCCCTTCCATATAATTCACCCCTCCACTTT. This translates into CASSDSDREALPYNSPLHF.